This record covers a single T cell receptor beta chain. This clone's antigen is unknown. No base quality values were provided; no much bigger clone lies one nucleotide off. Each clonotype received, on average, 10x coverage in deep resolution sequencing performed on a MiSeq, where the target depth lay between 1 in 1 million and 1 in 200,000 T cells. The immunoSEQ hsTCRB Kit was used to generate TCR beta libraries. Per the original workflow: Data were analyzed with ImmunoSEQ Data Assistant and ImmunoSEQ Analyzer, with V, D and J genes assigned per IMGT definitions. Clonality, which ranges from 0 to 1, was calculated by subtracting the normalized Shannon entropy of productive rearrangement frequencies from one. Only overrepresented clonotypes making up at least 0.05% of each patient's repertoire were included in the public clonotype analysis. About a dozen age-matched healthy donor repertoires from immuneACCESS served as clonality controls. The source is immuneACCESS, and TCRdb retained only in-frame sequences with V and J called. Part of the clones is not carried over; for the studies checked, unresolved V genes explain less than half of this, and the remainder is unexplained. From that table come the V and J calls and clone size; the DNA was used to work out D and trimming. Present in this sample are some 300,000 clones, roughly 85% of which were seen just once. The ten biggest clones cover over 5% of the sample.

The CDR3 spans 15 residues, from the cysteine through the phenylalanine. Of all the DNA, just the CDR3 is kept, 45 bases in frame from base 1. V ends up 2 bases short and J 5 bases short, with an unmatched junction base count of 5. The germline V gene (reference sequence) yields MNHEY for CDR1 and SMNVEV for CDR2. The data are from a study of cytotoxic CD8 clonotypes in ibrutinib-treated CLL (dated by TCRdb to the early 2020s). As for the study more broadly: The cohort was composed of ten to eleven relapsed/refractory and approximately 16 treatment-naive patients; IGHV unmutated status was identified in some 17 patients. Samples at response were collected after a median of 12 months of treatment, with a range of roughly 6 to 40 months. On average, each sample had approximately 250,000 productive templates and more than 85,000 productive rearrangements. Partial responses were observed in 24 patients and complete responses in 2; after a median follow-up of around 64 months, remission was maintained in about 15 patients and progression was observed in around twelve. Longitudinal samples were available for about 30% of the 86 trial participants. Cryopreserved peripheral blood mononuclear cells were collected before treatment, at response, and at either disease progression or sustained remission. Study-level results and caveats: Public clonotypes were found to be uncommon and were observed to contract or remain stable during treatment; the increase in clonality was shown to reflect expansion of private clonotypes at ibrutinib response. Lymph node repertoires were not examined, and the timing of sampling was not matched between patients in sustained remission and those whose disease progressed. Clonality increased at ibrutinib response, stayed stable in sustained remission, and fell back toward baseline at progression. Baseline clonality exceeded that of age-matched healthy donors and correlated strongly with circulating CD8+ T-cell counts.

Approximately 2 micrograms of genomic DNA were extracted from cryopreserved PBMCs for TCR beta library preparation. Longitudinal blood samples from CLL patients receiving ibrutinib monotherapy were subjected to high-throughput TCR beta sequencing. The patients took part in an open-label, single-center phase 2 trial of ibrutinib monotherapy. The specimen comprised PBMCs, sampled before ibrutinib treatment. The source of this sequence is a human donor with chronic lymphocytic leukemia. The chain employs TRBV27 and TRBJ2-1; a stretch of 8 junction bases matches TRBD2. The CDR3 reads CASSLSGRIHNEQFF. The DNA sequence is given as TGTGCCAGCAGTTTAAGCGGGAGAATCCACAATGAGCAGTTCTTC.